This T cell receptor beta chain emerged from a study of control samples from healthy donors and cancer patients (dated by TCRdb to the early 2020s). The library relied on the immunoSEQ multiplex PCR assay. TCRdb holds this immuneACCESS table with in-frame rearrangements only. Some clones are missing; in checked studies, unresolved V genes explain under half, and the rest has no known cause. This sample has just under 150,000 clones in its table, and around 92% of those were observed once. The ten largest clones add up to roughly 3.2% of the sample. From V the trimming removes 5 bases and from J it removes 4 bases, while the gene matches leave 8 bases of the junction unaccounted for. Counted from cysteine to phenylalanine, this CDR3 has 15 amino acids. The sequence is cut down to CDR3 DNA, 45 bases in frame from base 1. The germline V gene encodes CDR1 LNHDA and CDR2 SQIVND (reference sequence). With regard to this clone: Its target antigen remains unknown. Base qualities are not at hand, and no much larger clone is one base apart.

The receptor's source is a man aged 30 to 45 in good health. Sequenced: blood. This chain joins TRBV19 to TRBJ1-2; 9 central nucleotides agree with TRBD1. DNA sequence: TGTGCCAGTAGTTCCACAGGGGGCGGAGGCTATGGCTACACCTTC. Its translation is CASSSTGGGGYGYTF.